The TCR beta chain under discussion was sequenced for a study of T cell repertoires in cytomegalovirus infection. At the level of the study: Matching HLA type and CMV infection were both indicated by public TCR beta signatures.

The CDR3 has 14 residues. V lost 4 bases and J 5 bases, leaving 14 bases between the germline ends. This clonotype was seen repeatedly, ten times or more. Its matching antigen is unknown. Study outcomes and limitations: The ex vivo response was dominated by HLA-C-restricted CMV-specific TCR beta clonotypes.

TCRdb analysed the reads with MiXCR anew, one entry per CDR3 protein. Altogether hundreds of thousands of distinct CDR3 sequences are present, 9% to 9.5% being singletons, with the ten largest covering 4.3%. The receptor was isolated from a human donor in good health (CMV status not recorded). Some clones in this sample may be carry-over from other donors' samples. The sample consisted of PBMCs. The rearrangement joins TRBV12-3 or TRBV12-4 to TRBJ2-5; D is possibly TRBD1 (6 bases). The CDR3 DNA reads TGTGCCAGCAGTTCAACAGGGAGAGGCGAGACCCAGTACTTC. It encodes CASSSTGRGETQYF.